The entry that follows covers one TCR beta chain sequence. Profiles of TCR beta VDJ and CDR3 were generated from a genomic DNA template. TCRdb independently ran MiXCR on the reads; one entry per CDR3 protein. This table holds 75,000 to 90,000 distinct CDR3 sequences, 40% to 55% found once. This entry belongs to a study of CD8+CD57+ T cells in acquired aplastic anemia. V was clipped by 6 bases and J by 11 bases; unmatched bases: 8. CDR3 length: 12 amino acids. The receptor was derived from a human donor in good health, serving as a control. This chain uses TRBV12-3 or TRBV12-4 with TRBJ1-1, with 8 bases aligning to TRBD1. The sequenced sample consisted of sorted CD4+, CD8+, or CD8+CD57+ T cells (not recorded which) from PBMCs. The CDR3 loop reads CASRTQGAVAFF. The DNA for the CDR3 is TGTGCCAGCAGAACCCAGGGGGCTGTCGCTTTCTTT.